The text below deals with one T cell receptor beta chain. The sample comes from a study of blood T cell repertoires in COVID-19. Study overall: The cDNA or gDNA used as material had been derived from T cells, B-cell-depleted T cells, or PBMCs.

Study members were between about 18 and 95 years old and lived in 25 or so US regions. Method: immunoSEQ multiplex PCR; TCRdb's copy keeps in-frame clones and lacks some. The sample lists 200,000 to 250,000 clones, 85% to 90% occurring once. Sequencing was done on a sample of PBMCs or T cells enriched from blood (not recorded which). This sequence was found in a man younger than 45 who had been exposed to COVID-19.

DNA of the CDR3: TGTGCCAGCAGCCCGCCGCAGGGGGCGGACTATGGCTACACCTTC. It translates to CASSPPQGADYGYTF. This chain links TRBV5-6 with TRBJ1-2, with 8 positions matching TRBD1. Germline loops: CDR1 SGHDT, CDR2 YYEEEE. The CDR3 is 15 residues long. Germline trimming cut 4 bases from V and 3 bases from J; bases unmatched to any gene: 8. Combining the CDR3 with reference TRBV5-6 and TRBJ1-2 gives the whole variable domain DAGVTQSPTHLIKTRGQQVTLRCSPKSGHDTVSWYQQALGQGPQFIFQYYEEEERQRGNFPDRFSGHQFPNYSSELNVNALLLGDSALYLCASSPPQGADYGYTFGSGTRLTVV.